What follows describes a single TCR beta chain. 60 Vbeta and 13 Jbeta primers were used in PCR. Using immunoSEQ multiplex PCR, the repertoire was profiled, and TCRdb retains in-frame clones only, with some absent. The sample lists over 100,000 clones, roughly 68% occurring once. This record comes from a study of cytomegalovirus exposure and HLA in healthy donors. This CDR3 has 13 residues. Germline V gene lookup returns CDR1 MNHNS and CDR2 SASEGT. Trimming took 5 bases from V and 3 from J; bases not matched to a gene: 2. The chain is built from TRBV6-1 and TRBJ1-2; 8 bases map to TRBD1. The TCR comes from a woman in her 30s in good health and CMV-seronegative. Sequenced input: PBMCs. The CDR3 protein is CASSWGQDYGYTF. The CDR3 bases are TGTGCCAGCAGTTGGGGACAGGACTATGGCTACACCTTC.